This T cell receptor (beta chain) was sequenced in a study of cytomegalovirus exposure and HLA in healthy donors. Whole-study results and caveats: Cytomegalovirus association was listed for 164 TCR beta chains.

PCR amplification relied on 60 Vbeta primers (plus 13 Jbeta primers). Generated by immunoSEQ multiplex PCR, the TCRdb table keeps only in-frame clones and is missing some. The sample yields some 90,000 clones, roughly 63% seen once. The CDR3 covers 13 residues. J was trimmed by 9 bases and V by 5 bases; bases with no gene match: 6. CDR1 SGHTA and CDR2 FQGTGA come from the germline V gene. This clone was seen more than once but under ten times. Its antigen is undetermined. The receptor was isolated from a man aged 45-60 years in good health and CMV-seronegative. Input material: PBMCs. The rearrangement links TRBV7-3 to TRBJ2-1, with 8 bases aligning to TRBD2. The CDR3 here is CASSPLAGTEQFF. CDR3 DNA sequence: TGTGCCAGCAGCCCCCTAGCGGGCACTGAGCAGTTCTTC.